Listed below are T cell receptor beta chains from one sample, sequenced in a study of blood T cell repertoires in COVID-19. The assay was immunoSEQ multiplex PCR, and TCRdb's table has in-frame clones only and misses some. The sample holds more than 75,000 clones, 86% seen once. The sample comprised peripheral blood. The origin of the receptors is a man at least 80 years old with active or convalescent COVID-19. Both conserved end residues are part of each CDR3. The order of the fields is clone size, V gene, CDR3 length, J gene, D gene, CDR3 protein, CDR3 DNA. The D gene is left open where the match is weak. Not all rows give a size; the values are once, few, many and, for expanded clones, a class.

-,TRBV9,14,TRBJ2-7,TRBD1,CASSVEGQGHEQYF,TGTGCCAGCAGCGTGGAAGGACAGGGCCACGAGCAGTACTTC
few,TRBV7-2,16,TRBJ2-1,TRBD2,CASSLVGTSGMDEQFF,TGTGCCAGCAGCTTAGTTGGGACTAGCGGGATGGATGAGCAGTTCTTC
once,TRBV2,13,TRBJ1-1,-,CASSELRNTEAFF,TGTGCCAGCAGTGAACTCCGGAACACTGAAGCTTTCTTT
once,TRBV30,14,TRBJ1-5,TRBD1,CAWSEQGFNQPQHF,TGTGCCTGGAGTGAACAGGGGTTCAATCAGCCCCAGCATTTT
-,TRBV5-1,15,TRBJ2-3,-,CASSLGPAGTDTQYF,TGCGCCAGCAGCTTGGGGCCAGCGGGCACAGATACGCAGTATTTT
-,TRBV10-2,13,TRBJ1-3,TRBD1,CATGDYSGNTIYF,TGCGCTACAGGGGATTACTCTGGAAACACCATATATTTT
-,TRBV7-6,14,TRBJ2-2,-,CASSLQGYTGELFF,TGTGCCAGCAGCCTACAGGGTTACACCGGGGAGCTGTTTTTT
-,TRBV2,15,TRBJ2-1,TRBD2,CASRAGLAGAVEQFF,TGTGCCAGCAGGGCGGGACTAGCGGGAGCTGTTGAGCAGTTCTTC
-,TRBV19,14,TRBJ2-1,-,CASHRAYSYNEQFF,TGTGCCAGCCACAGGGCCTACTCCTACAATGAGCAGTTCTTC
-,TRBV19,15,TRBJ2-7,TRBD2,CASSRGEGLSGEQYF,TGTGCCAGTAGTAGGGGGGAGGGCCTTTCTGGCGAGCAGTACTTC
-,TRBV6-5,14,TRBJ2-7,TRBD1,CASGLGGSSYEQYF,TGTGCCAGCGGATTAGGGGGCTCGTCCTACGAGCAGTACTTC
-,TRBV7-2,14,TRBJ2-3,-,CASSLVRGTDTQYF,TGTGCCAGCAGCTTAGTCCGTGGCACAGATACGCAGTATTTT
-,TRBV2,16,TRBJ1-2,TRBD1,CASSELEEGAGYGYTF,TGTGCCAGCAGTGAATTGGAGGAGGGGGCCGGCTATGGCTACACCTTC
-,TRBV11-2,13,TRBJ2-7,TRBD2,CASSPGAGGEQYF,TGTGCCAGCAGCCCGGGGGCGGGAGGCGAGCAGTACTTC
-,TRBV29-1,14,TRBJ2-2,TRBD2,CSVALAANTGELFF,TGCAGCGTTGCACTAGCGGCTAACACCGGGGAGCTGTTTTTT
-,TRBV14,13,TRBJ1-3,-,CASSQDIRNTIYF,TGTGCCAGCAGCCAAGATATTAGAAACACCATATATTTT
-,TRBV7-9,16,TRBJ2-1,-,CASSLVRGTTWHEQFF,TGTGCCAGCAGCTTAGTTCGTGGGACAACATGGCATGAGCAGTTCTTC
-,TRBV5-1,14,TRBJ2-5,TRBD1,CASSIQGYQETQYF,TGCGCCAGCAGCATACAGGGGTACCAAGAGACCCAGTACTTC
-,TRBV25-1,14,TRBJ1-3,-,CASSRGGGGNTIYF,TGTGCCAGCTCCCGGGGGGGCGGCGGAAACACCATATATTTT
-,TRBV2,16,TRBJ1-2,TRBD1,CASSEALRGQGGGYTF,TGTGCCAGCAGTGAAGCGCTTAGGGGACAGGGAGGCGGCTACACCTTC
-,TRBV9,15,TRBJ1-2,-,CASSVDPTTNYGYTF,TGTGCCAGCAGCGTCGACCCAACTACTAACTATGGCTACACCTTC
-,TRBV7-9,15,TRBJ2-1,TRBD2,CASSLGAGGPNEQFF,TGTGCCAGCAGCCTGGGAGCGGGAGGCCCCAATGAGCAGTTCTTC
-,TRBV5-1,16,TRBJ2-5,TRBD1,CASSLQPGQGKETQYF,TGCGCCAGCAGCCTCCAACCGGGACAGGGTAAAGAGACCCAGTACTTC
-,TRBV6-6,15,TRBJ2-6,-,CASSRDQGGANVLTF,TGTGCCAGCAGTAGGGACCAGGGGGGGGCCAACGTCCTGACTTTC
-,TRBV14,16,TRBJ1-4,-,CASSQDSHRLEGKLFF,TGTGCCAGCAGCCAAGATTCTCACAGGTTGGAGGGAAAACTGTTTTTT
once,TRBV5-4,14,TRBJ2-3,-,CASSPGTRTDTQYF,TGTGCCAGCAGCCCCGGGACTCGCACAGATACGCAGTATTTT
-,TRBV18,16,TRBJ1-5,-,CASSPQRAEQGQPQHF,TGTGCCAGCTCACCACAAAGGGCGGAACAGGGTCAGCCCCAGCATTTT
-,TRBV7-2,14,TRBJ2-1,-,CASSLVRSYNEQFF,TGTGCCAGCAGCTTAGTTCGGAGTTACAATGAGCAGTTCTTC
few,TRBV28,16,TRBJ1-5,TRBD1,CASSSRTGGFNQPQHF,TGTGCCAGCAGTTCCCGGACAGGGGGCTTTAATCAGCCCCAGCATTTT
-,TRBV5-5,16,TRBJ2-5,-,CASSSYRVAAQETQYF,TGTGCCAGCAGCTCTTATCGAGTGGCAGCGCAAGAGACCCAGTACTTC
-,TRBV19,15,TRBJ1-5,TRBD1,CASSIRQGASQPQHF,TGTGCCAGTAGTATTAGGCAGGGGGCAAGTCAGCCCCAGCATTTT
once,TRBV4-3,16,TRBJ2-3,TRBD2,CASSQDSGLVGDTQYF,TGCGCCAGCAGCCAAGATTCGGGACTAGTCGGCGATACGCAGTATTTT
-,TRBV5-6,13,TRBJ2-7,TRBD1,CASSLVGGHEQYF,TGTGCCAGCAGCTTGGTAGGGGGCCACGAGCAGTACTTC
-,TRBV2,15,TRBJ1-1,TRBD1,CASSPPGQHGTEAFF,TGTGCCAGCAGCCCTCCGGGACAGCACGGCACTGAAGCTTTCTTT
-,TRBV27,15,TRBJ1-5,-,CASSIRGFGNQPQHF,TGTGCCAGCTCAATACGGGGTTTCGGTAATCAGCCCCAGCATTTT
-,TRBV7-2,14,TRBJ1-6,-,CASNQQGFGSPLHF,TGTGCCAGCAACCAACAGGGTTTCGGTTCACCCCTCCACTTT
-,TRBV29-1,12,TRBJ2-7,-,CSVVKGKYEQYF,TGCAGCGTTGTGAAGGGGAAGTACGAGCAGTACTTC
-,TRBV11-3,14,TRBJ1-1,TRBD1,CASSLQGAGTEAFF,TGTGCCAGCAGCTTGCAGGGGGCCGGCACTGAAGCTTTCTTT
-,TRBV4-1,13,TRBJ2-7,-,CASSQDGAYEQYF,TGCGCCAGCAGCCAAGATGGAGCATACGAGCAGTACTTC
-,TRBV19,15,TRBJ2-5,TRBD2,CASSRTSGSRETQYF,TGTGCCAGTAGTCGGACTAGCGGGAGCCGAGAGACCCAGTACTTC
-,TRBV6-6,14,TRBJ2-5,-,CASGPRQYQETQYF,TGTGCCAGCGGCCCGCGACAGTACCAAGAGACCCAGTACTTC
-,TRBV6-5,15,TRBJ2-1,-,CASKTSFSSYNEQFF,TGTGCCAGCAAGACTTCTTTCAGCTCCTACAATGAGCAGTTCTTC
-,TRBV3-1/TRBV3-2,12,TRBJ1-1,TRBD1,CASSQTGGMAFF,TGTGCCAGCAGCCAGACAGGGGGCATGGCTTTCTTT
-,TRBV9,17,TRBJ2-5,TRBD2,CASSRAFTSGGGETQYF,TGTGCCAGCAGCCGAGCCTTTACTAGTGGGGGAGGGGAGACCCAGTACTTC
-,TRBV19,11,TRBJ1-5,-,CGAGSVQPQHF,TGTGGGGCAGGGTCGGTTCAGCCCCAGCATTTT
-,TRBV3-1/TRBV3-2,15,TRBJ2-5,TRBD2,CASSPSGGPGETQYF,TGTGCCAGCAGCCCCTCGGGAGGGCCGGGAGAGACCCAGTACTTC
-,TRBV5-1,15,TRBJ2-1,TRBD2,CASSLAAGGSEEQFF,TGCGCCAGCAGCTTGGCAGCGGGAGGGTCGGAAGAGCAGTTCTTC
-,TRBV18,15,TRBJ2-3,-,CASSPTSLSTDTQYF,TGTGCCAGCTCGCCTACTAGCCTTAGCACAGATACGCAGTATTTT
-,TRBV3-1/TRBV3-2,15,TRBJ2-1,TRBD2,CASSLPGLALNEQFF,TGTGCCAGCAGCTTACCGGGACTAGCGCTCAATGAGCAGTTCTTC
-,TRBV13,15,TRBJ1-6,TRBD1,CASSLDRLINSPLHF,TGTGCCAGCAGCTTGGACAGGTTGATTAATTCACCCCTCCACTTT
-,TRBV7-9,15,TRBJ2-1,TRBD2,CASSLLSTSEIEQFF,TGTGCCAGCAGCTTATTATCGACTAGCGAGATTGAGCAGTTCTTC
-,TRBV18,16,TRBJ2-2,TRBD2,CASSPPSGRALGELFF,TGTGCCAGCTCACCACCTTCCGGGAGGGCCTTAGGGGAGCTGTTTTTT
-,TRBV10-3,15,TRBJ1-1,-,CAISDGNRPYTEAFF,TGTGCCATCAGTGATGGAAACAGACCCTACACTGAAGCTTTCTTT
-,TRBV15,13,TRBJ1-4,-,CATSRDGIEKLFF,TGTGCCACCAGCAGAGACGGTATTGAAAAACTGTTTTTT
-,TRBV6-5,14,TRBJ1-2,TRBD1,CASSPRQGAQGYTF,TGTGCCAGCAGTCCTCGACAGGGGGCTCAAGGCTACACCTTC
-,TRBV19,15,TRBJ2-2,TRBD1,CASSIMGQVPGELFF,TGTGCCAGTAGTATAATGGGACAGGTTCCCGGGGAGCTGTTTTTT
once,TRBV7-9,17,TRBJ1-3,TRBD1,CASSPGDRGYSGNTIYF,TGTGCCAGCAGCCCCGGGGACAGGGGGTATTCTGGAAACACCATATATTTT
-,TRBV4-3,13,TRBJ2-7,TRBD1,CASSQRQGGEQYF,TGCGCCAGCAGCCAAAGACAGGGCGGAGAGCAGTACTTC
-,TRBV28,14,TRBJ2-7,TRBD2,CASSPPSGKNEQYF,TGTGCCAGCAGCCCCCCTAGCGGGAAGAACGAGCAGTACTTC